The rows below give T cell receptor beta chains drawn from one sample of a study. TCRdb reanalysed the 5' RACE reads using MiXCR and keeps one entry per CDR3 protein. This table has roughly 60,000 distinct CDR3 sequences, approximately 26% appearing once. Sequencing was done on a sample of tumor-infiltrating Tregs sorted from the breast tumor. The source of these receptors is a female donor with breast cancer. The CDR3 runs from the conserved cysteine through the conserved F or W. The D gene is left open where the match is weak. Size is stated for part of the rows, as once, few or many counts, or as a class when the clone is expanded.

DNA: TGTGCCAGCAGTGACAGTGGACGGCAGCCCCAGCATTTT
CDR3: CASSDSGRQPQHF
size: many
D: .
V: TRBV12-3/TRBV12-4
J: TRBJ1-5

DNA: TGTGCCAGCAGCTTAGGAAGTAGAAACATTCAGTACTTC
CDR3: CASSLGSRNIQYF
size: medium-sized
D: .
V: TRBV7-9
J: TRBJ2-4

DNA: TGCGCCAGCAGCTCCGGGACACAAGGCACTGAAGCTTTCTTT
CDR3: CASSSGTQGTEAFF
size: many
D: .
V: TRBV5-1
J: TRBJ1-1

DNA: TGCAGTGCTCTACCCGTGTTAGGGGGTGGCACAGATACGCAGTATTTT
CDR3: CSALPVLGGGTDTQYF
size: .
D: .
V: TRBV20-1
J: TRBJ2-3

DNA: TGCAGCGCCAAAACGTCGAGCAATCAGCCCCAGCATTTT
CDR3: CSAKTSSNQPQHF
size: .
D: .
V: TRBV29-1
J: TRBJ1-5

DNA: TGCGCCAGCAGCCAAGCGGGACTAGCGGGAGTAGATACGCAGTATTTT
CDR3: CASSQAGLAGVDTQYF
size: few
D: TRBD2
V: TRBV4-1
J: TRBJ2-3

DNA: TGTGCCAGCAGCCGCCTCATTAGGGGGGAGACCCAGTACTTC
CDR3: CASSRLIRGETQYF
size: many
D: .
V: TRBV7-8
J: TRBJ2-5

DNA: TGCAGTGCTCTGCCCATTTGGACTAGCGGGGGCGACTTCTCATCCTACGAGCAGTACTTC
CDR3: CSALPIWTSGGDFSSYEQYF
size: few
D: TRBD2
V: TRBV20-1
J: TRBJ2-7

DNA: TGTGCCAGCAGCTTAGCGGGCAGGGGGCGAGGAAACACCATATATTTT
CDR3: CASSLAGRGRGNTIYF
size: .
D: TRBD1
V: TRBV7-2
J: TRBJ1-3

DNA: TGCAGTGCTACCCGGGGAGCCAGTGAAGCTTTCTTT
CDR3: CSATRGASEAFF
size: .
D: .
V: TRBV20-1
J: TRBJ1-1

DNA: TGCGCCAGCAGCTTGCACAGGATGACCGAAAAACTGTTTTTT
CDR3: CASSLHRMTEKLFF
size: few
D: .
V: TRBV5-1
J: TRBJ1-4

DNA: TGTGCCAGCACCCGAGATCAGCGTAGGGTTGACTTT
CDR3: CASTRDQRRVDF
size: many
D: .
V: TRBV28
J: TRBJ1-1

DNA: TGTGCCATCAGTGAGACAGAGAGTGAAGCTTTCTTT
CDR3: CAISETESEAFF
size: .
D: .
V: TRBV10-3
J: TRBJ1-1

DNA: TGTGCCAGCAGTTCGTCGGGACTAGCGAGTGAGACCCAGTACTTC
CDR3: CASSSSGLASETQYF
size: once
D: TRBD2
V: TRBV6-5
J: TRBJ2-5

DNA: TGTGCCAGCCAACTAGCGGGAGAGTACAATGAGCAGTTCTTC
CDR3: CASQLAGEYNEQFF
size: .
D: TRBD2
V: TRBV19
J: TRBJ2-1

DNA: TGCAGTGTAGAAAAGTCGGGGACCCAGTACTTC
CDR3: CSVEKSGTQYF
size: .
D: .
V: TRBV20-1
J: TRBJ2-5

DNA: TGCGCCAGCAGCTCGGACAGGGGCGAGACCGAGCAGTACTTC
CDR3: CASSSDRGETEQYF
size: many
D: TRBD1
V: TRBV5-1
J: TRBJ2-7